This TCR beta chain was sequenced during a study of cytomegalovirus exposure and HLA in healthy donors. Broader study findings: High specificity and sensitivity for cytomegalovirus status were reported for the classifier.

PCR used 60 Vbeta primers and 13 Jbeta primers. Sequencing was performed with immunoSEQ multiplex PCR; in TCRdb, only in-frame clones are kept and a portion is missing. The data hold 100,000 or so clones, with around 84% observed a single time. CDR1 is LNHDA and CDR2 is SQIVND in the germline V gene (reference sequence). V lost 9 bases and J 0 bases, leaving 15 bases between the germline ends. The CDR3 runs to 16 residues. Comments on this clone: No antigen is known for it.

There were likely unrecorded immune exposures, though donors were nominally healthy when sampled. The TCR was taken from a man aged 25 to 40 in good health and CMV-seronegative. The chain carries TRBV19 and TRBJ2-6; D is possibly TRBD1 (6 bases). The sequenced sample consisted of PBMCs. The CDR3 DNA is TGTGCCAGCCGCCGAGGACAGCACTCTGGGGCCAACGTCCTGACTTTC. This codes for CASRRGQHSGANVLTF.